Each of the 15 T cell receptor beta chains below was sequenced from the same sample in a study of memory CD4+ T cells and cytomegalovirus serostatus. Single viable CD3+CD4+CD8-CD45RO+ cells were sorted as the memory CD4+ T cells. Generated by immunoSEQ multiplex PCR, the TCRdb table keeps only in-frame clones and is missing some. Among about 47,000 clones, about 74% were seen once, and the ten largest hold more than 1%. The sequencing input was memory CD4+ T cells from blood. The receptors were gathered from an adult in good health and CMV-seropositive.

The chain is built from TRBV6-5 and TRBJ1-2, with D possibly being TRBD1 (6 bases). The CDR3 has 15 residues. V shed 6 bases and J shed 0 bases, with 14 bases lying between them. Germline V gene data show CDR1 as MNHEY and CDR2 as SVGAGI. CDR3 region: CASSFRQASNYGYTF. In nucleotides, the CDR3 is TGTGCCAGCAGCTTCAGACAGGCGTCTAACTATGGCTACACCTTC.

The V call is TRBV10-3, the J call TRBJ1-4; TRBD1 agrees at 7 bases. Trimming took 6 bases from V and 8 from J; bases not matched to a gene: 6. Germline-derived CDR1 and CDR2 are ENHRY and SYGVKD. The CDR3 is 13 amino acids. The CDR3 protein is CAISDRQGEKLFF. CDR3 sequence (DNA): TGTGCCATCAGCGATAGACAGGGCGAAAAACTGTTTTTT.

The J gene is TRBJ1-2, the V gene TRBV10-3; D not certain. The germline gives CDR1 ENHRY, CDR2 SYGVKD. The CDR3 has 17 residues. Trimming removed 0 bases from V and 0 bases from J, with 14 bases in between. CDR3 coding DNA: TGTGCCATCAGTGAGTCGACTCGGGCAGAAGCTAACTATGGCTACACCTTC. Amino acids: CAISESTRAEANYGYTF.

The chain recombines TRBV7-2 with TRBJ2-7; TRBD2 agrees at 7 bases. The CDR3 is 14 residues long. Germline V CDR1 and CDR2: SGHTA, FQGNSA. The J segment lost 2 bases and the V segment lost 5 bases, leaving 6 bases of the junction unmatched. This CDR3 is CASSPQRGPYEQYF. The CDR3 DNA reads TGTGCCAGCAGCCCCCAGCGGGGCCCCTACGAGCAGTACTTC.

This clone was found once. The CDR3 nucleotides are TGTGCCAGCAATCCCCAGCTGAACACTGAAGCTTTCTTT. Protein sequence: CASNPQLNTEAFF. The V gene is TRBV2, the J gene TRBJ1-1, with no clear D. The V end was cut by 7 bases, the J end by 0 bases, with 9 bases between. Germline CDR1 is SNHLY and CDR2 is FYNNEI. This CDR3 region has 13 residues.

V gene TRBV6-5 combines with J gene TRBJ1-6; D may be TRBD1 (5 bases). From germline, CDR1 is MNHEY and CDR2 SVGAGI. The V and J ends lost 8 bases and 5 bases respectively, with 13 bases between them. CDR3 length: 14 amino acids. CDR3 loop: CASHPPGNNSPLHF. The CDR3 bases are TGTGCCAGCCACCCCCCAGGGAATAATTCACCCCTCCACTTT.

The chain recombines TRBV11-2 with TRBJ1-6; D not resolved. Trimming pared 1 base from V and 7 bases from J, leaving 8 bases between. The CDR3 totals 14 residues. Germline CDR1 SGHAT, CDR2 FQNNGV. This CDR3 is CASSLGSNNSPLHF. CDR3 bases: TGTGCCAGCAGCTTAGGCAGTAACAATTCACCCCTCCACTTT.

The gene calls are TRBV27 and TRBJ2-4; D perhaps matches TRBD1 (6 bases). V was trimmed by 2 bases and J by 0 bases, leaving 14 bases between them. This CDR3 has 17 residues. Germline V lookup: CDR1 MNHEY, CDR2 SMNVEV (reference sequence). The CDR3 spells CASSLRGGAIAKNIQYF. The CDR3 DNA reads as TGTGCCAGCAGTTTACGAGGGGGAGCCATAGCCAAAAACATTCAGTACTTC.

The chain carries TRBV4-2 and TRBJ2-7; 16 bases fit TRBD2. The CDR3 extends over 17 amino acids. V shed 6 bases and J 2 bases; nucleotides not matched to a gene: 7. Germline V gives CDR1 LGHNA, CDR2 YNFKEQ. Written as DNA, the CDR3 is TGTGCCAGCAGTCCCCACGGGACTAGCGGGGGGGCCTACGAGCAGTACTTC. Protein sequence: CASSPHGTSGGAYEQYF.

The rearrangement links TRBV5-5 to TRBJ1-2, with TRBD1 matching 7 bases. Germline assignment: CDR1 SGHKS and CDR2 YYEKEE (reference sequence). V trimming: 6 bases; J trimming: 11 bases; junction bases outside the gene matches: 7. The CDR3 runs to 11 residues. CDR3: CASTYAGGYTF. The CDR3, as DNA: TGTGCCAGCACCTACGCAGGGGGGTACACCTTC.

Comments on this clone: The same CDR3 arises from other DNA sequences in this sample as well. The chain combines TRBV19 with TRBJ2-2, with TRBD2 as a possible D gene (5 bases). Germline values: CDR1 LNHDA, CDR2 SQIVND (reference sequence). Trimming removed 6 bases from V and 3 bases from J, with 11 bases in between. The CDR3 is made up of 14 amino acids. The CDR3 nucleotides read TGTGCCAGTAGCCCGGGGTTGGACACCGGGGAGCTGTTTTTT. Protein: CASSPGLDTGELFF. Looking up the rest from reference TRBV19 and TRBJ2-2 gives the full variable domain: DGGITQSPKYLFRKEGQNVTLSCEQNLNHDAMYWYRQDPGQGLRLIYYSQIVNDFQKGDIAEGYSVSREKKESFPLTVTSAQKNPTAFYLCASSPGLDTGELFFGEGSRLTVL.

In this sample, this clone turned up once. The rearrangement uses TRBV15 and TRBJ1-4, with D uncertain. Germline loops: CDR1 LNHNV, CDR2 YYDKDF (reference sequence). V lost 0 bases and J 15 bases, leaving 5 bases between the germline ends. The CDR3 extends over 10 amino acids. The CDR3 DNA follows: TGTGCCACCAGCAGAGATCGGATGTTTTTT. It codes for CATSRDRMFF.

The V gene is TRBV15, the J gene TRBJ2-7; D assignment may be TRBD1 or TRBD2 (5 bases each). CDR1 and CDR2 from the germline V gene are LNHNV and YYDKDF (reference sequence). This CDR3 contains 14 residues. The V end lost 0 bases, the J end lost 6 bases, and 12 bases lay between the germline ends. Here the CDR3 DNA reads TGTGCCACCAGCAGAGATGAGGGACCGGGCGAGCAGTACTTC. It codes for CATSRDEGPGEQYF.

The chain combines TRBV11-2 with TRBJ2-7; D remains ambiguous. Germline V gene sequence: CDR1 SGHAT, CDR2 FQNNGV. Trimming removed 2 bases at V and 3 bases at J, with 20 bases between. The CDR3 contains 17 residues. CDR3 bases: TGTGCCAGCAGCTTATTGGTCAGACGAAAGGCGGTCTACGAGCAGTACTTC. It translates to CASSLLVRRKAVYEQYF.

V gene TRBV15 combines with J gene TRBJ2-5; D not resolved. Per the germline V gene, CDR1 is LNHNV and CDR2 is YYDKDF (reference sequence). V dropped 1 base and J dropped 5 bases, with 11 bases sitting between them. The CDR3 is 14 residues long. The chain's CDR3 is CATSRGQYMETQYF. The CDR3, as DNA: TGTGCCACCAGCAGAGGACAATACATGGAGACCCAGTACTTC.